The sequence of this TCR beta chain was determined in a study of chemoradiotherapy in HPV16-positive cancers. Study in general: Candidate HPV-specific clones and shared TCR motifs came from a couple of HPV16-positive patients. Findings of the study overall: Non-HPV-specific T cells did not expand in tumors during treatment, whereas candidate HPV-specific clones and E7-related motifs did. For HPV16-positive patients, expanding HPV-responsive T cells associated with longer recurrence-free survival.

This CDR3 region has 12 residues. Deletions cut 4 bases from V and 7 bases from J, with 10 bases between. The germline CDR1 and CDR2 sequences are SGHAT and FQNNGV. In regard to this clone: The antigen is undetermined.

Samples were taken several times over chemoradiotherapy. Some clones are missing from TCRdb's copy, which holds only in-frame ones; the method was immunoSEQ multiplex PCR. There are fewer than 15,000 clones in the sample; just over 90% occur only once, and around 2.8% lies in the top ten. The TCR sequence derives from a human donor with HPV-associated anogenital cancer. The sample was blood, taken from a patient who underwent chemoradiotherapy. This chain uses TRBV11-2 with TRBJ1-1; D is uncertain. The CDR3 sequence is CASSWNSGEAFF. CDR3 sequence (DNA): TGTGCCAGCAGCTGGAACTCGGGTGAAGCTTTCTTT. Full variable domain (missing parts from reference TRBV11-2 and TRBJ1-1): EAGVAQSPRYKIIEKRQSVAFWCNPISGHATLYWYQQILGQGPKLLIQFQNNGVVDDSQLPKDRFSAERLKGVDSTLKIQPAKLEDSAVYLCASSWNSGEAFFGQGTRLTVV.